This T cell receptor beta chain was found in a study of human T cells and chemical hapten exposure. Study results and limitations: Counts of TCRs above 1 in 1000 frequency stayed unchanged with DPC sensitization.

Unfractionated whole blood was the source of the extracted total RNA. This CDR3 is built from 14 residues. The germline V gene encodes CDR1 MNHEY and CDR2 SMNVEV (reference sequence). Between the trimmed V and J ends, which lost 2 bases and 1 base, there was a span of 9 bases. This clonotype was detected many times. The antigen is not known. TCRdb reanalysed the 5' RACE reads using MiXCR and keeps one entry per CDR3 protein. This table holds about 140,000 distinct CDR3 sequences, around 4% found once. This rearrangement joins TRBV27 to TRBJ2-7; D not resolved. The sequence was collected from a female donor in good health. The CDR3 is CASSLGTGSYEQYF. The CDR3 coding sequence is TGTGCCAGCAGTTTAGGTACCGGATCCTACGAGCAGTACTTC.